The 32 T cell receptor beta chains given below trace back to one sample, sequenced in a study of cytomegalovirus exposure and HLA in healthy donors. In the PCR, 60 Vbeta and 13 Jbeta primers were used. Clones were sequenced by immunoSEQ multiplex PCR, and TCRdb holds only the in-frame ones, with some missing. The sample records 150,000 to 200,000 clones, 60% to 85% being singletons. The material sequenced was PBMCs. Source of these receptors: a male donor in good health and CMV-seronegative.

This chain uses TRBV6-1 with TRBJ1-2; no clear D gene. With 2 bases removed from V and 4 bases from J, the gap between germline ends came to 8 bases. There are 13 residues in the CDR3. From germline, CDR1 is MNHNS and CDR2 SASEGT. Here the CDR3 reads CASSETPSYGYTF. CDR3 nucleotide sequence: TGTGCCAGCAGTGAAACCCCCAGCTATGGCTACACCTTC.

This clone was found a few times. V gene TRBV6-4 combines with J gene TRBJ2-2; 10 bases are a match to TRBD1. Germline assignment: CDR1 MRHNA and CDR2 SNTAGT. V gave up 3 bases and J gave up 3 bases; unmatched junction bases: 1. The CDR3 totals 15 residues. The CDR3 sequence: CASSEGQGDTGELFF. CDR3 bases: TGTGCCAGCAGTGAAGGACAGGGGGACACCGGGGAGCTGTTTTTT.

The chain has TRBV19 and TRBJ2-5; 8 positions agree with TRBD2. The germline V gene encodes CDR1 LNHDA and CDR2 SQIVND (reference sequence). Unmatched junction bases numbered 7, after V lost 3 bases and J lost 4 bases. The CDR3 is made up of 15 amino acids. The CDR3 coding sequence is TGTGCCAGTAGTATGCCCGGGACTAGAGGAGAGACCCAGTACTTC. Translating gives CASSMPGTRGETQYF.

This chain links TRBV5-1 with TRBJ2-7, with 10 bases fitting TRBD1. This CDR3 spans 16 amino acids. Germline lookup yields CDR1 SGHRS and CDR2 YFSETQ. After removal of 3 bases from V and 5 bases from J, the junction contained 11 bases not matched to a gene. The CDR3 sequence is CASSSTGTGVDDEQYF. Here the CDR3 DNA reads TGCGCCAGCAGCTCGACCGGGACAGGGGTTGACGACGAGCAGTACTTC.

V gene TRBV10-3 combines with J gene TRBJ1-6; D might be TRBD1 (6 bases). This CDR3 spans 16 amino acids. The V end was cut by 4 bases, the J end by 7 bases, with 17 bases between. Looked up from germline, CDR1 is ENHRY and CDR2 is SYGVKD. DNA of the CDR3: TGTGCCATCAGTGCATACGCACAGGGTTACAATTCACCCCTCCACTTT. This translates into CAISAYAQGYNSPLHF.

The rearrangement links TRBV19 to TRBJ2-1; 14 bases align to TRBD2. From germline, CDR1 is LNHDA and CDR2 SQIVND (reference sequence). Trimming cost V 5 bases and J 9 bases; bases outside gene matches: 15. The CDR3 covers 18 residues. This CDR3 reads CASSSQARLAGGPGEQFF. The CDR3 bases are TGTGCCAGTAGTTCCCAGGCCCGACTAGCGGGGGGGCCCGGTGAGCAGTTCTTC.

The gene calls are TRBV28 and TRBJ1-1, with 7 nucleotides matching TRBD1. With 2 bases clipped from V and 1 base from J, the junction kept 4 bases outside the gene matches. CDR1 MDHEN and CDR2 SYDVKM come from the germline V gene. The CDR3 has 15 residues. DNA of the CDR3: TGTGCCAGCAGTTTAATAGGGACAGAGAACACTGAAGCTTTCTTT. This codes for CASSLIGTENTEAFF.

This clone was recorded only once. V is TRBV10-3 and J is TRBJ1-1; no firm D call. CDR3 length equals 13 residues. Germline CDR1 ENHRY, CDR2 SYGVKD. Trimming removed 6 bases from V and 0 bases from J, with 8 bases in between. The CDR3 reads CAIRDSLNTEAFF. DNA for the CDR3: TGTGCCATCAGGGACTCCCTGAACACTGAAGCTTTCTTT.

This rearrangement joins TRBV7-8 to TRBJ2-3, with 10 nucleotides matching TRBD2. CDR1 and CDR2 (germline): SGHVS, FQNEAQ. The V segment lost 7 bases and the J segment 2 bases; nucleotides outside the gene matches: 15. The CDR3 consists of 18 residues. The CDR3 sequence: CASNTRTRTSGNTDTQYF. CDR3 DNA sequence: TGTGCCAGCAACACCAGAACCCGGACTAGCGGAAACACAGATACGCAGTATTTT.

This clone was counted at least ten times. The J gene is TRBJ2-2, the V gene TRBV4-1; D not certain. The CDR3 sequence is 13 residues long. With 4 bases removed from V and 0 bases from J, the gap between germline ends came to 3 bases. CDR1 MGHRA and CDR2 YSYEKL come from the germline V gene. The chain's CDR3 is CASSPSNTGELFF. The DNA for the CDR3 is TGCGCCAGCAGCCCTTCGAACACCGGGGAGCTGTTTTTT.

The V and J genes are TRBV7-9 and TRBJ1-3; 10 bases are shared with TRBD1. CDR1 SEHNR and CDR2 FQNEAQ come from the germline V gene (reference sequence). The V gene end was trimmed by 5 bases and the J gene end by 2 bases; junction bases not matched to a gene: 3. This CDR3 spans 15 amino acids. The CDR3: CASSPGQGAGNTIYF. DNA of the CDR3: TGTGCCAGCAGCCCCGGACAGGGGGCTGGAAACACCATATATTTT.

The chain joins TRBV12-5 to TRBJ1-2, with 11 bases matching TRBD1. In germline, CDR1 is LGHNT, CDR2 FRNRAP. This CDR3 is 15 amino acids long. Trimming took 5 bases from V and 6 from J; bases not matched to a gene: 8. The CDR3 here is CASGTGTGGFHGYTF. In DNA, the CDR3 is TGTGCTAGTGGTACCGGGACAGGGGGATTTCATGGCTACACCTTC.

J is TRBJ2-3 and V is TRBV10-3; 9 bases line up with TRBD1. The CDR3 runs to 14 residues. The trim removed 6 bases at V and 6 bases at J, leaving 7 bases unmatched. CDR1 ENHRY and CDR2 SYGVKD come from the germline V gene. The CDR3 DNA follows: TGTGCCATCAGACCGGGACAGGGAGGCGATACGCAGTATTTT. Protein product: CAIRPGQGGDTQYF.

The J gene is TRBJ2-1, the V gene TRBV5-1; tentatively, D is TRBD1 (6 bases). Germline V gene sequence: CDR1 SGHRS, CDR2 YFSETQ. This CDR3 has 14 residues. V was pared by 2 bases and J by 3 bases, with 9 bases between. The CDR3 DNA follows: TGCGCCAGCAGCTTCGAGGGGGACTACAATGAGCAGTTCTTC. Translated: CASSFEGDYNEQFF.

The rearrangement joins TRBV6-1 to TRBJ1-2, with TRBD1 matching 8 bases. The CDR3 is 16 residues long. Germline CDR1 MNHNS, CDR2 SASEGT. Germline trimming cut 4 bases from V and 8 bases from J; bases unmatched to any gene: 15. The CDR3 bases are TGTGCCAGCAGTGGATTCGGACAGGGTGTATATTACGGCTACACCTTC. Amino acid sequence: CASSGFGQGVYYGYTF.

The rearrangement uses TRBV4-3 and TRBJ2-7; D unresolved. The CDR3 consists of 14 residues. Trimming shortened V by 1 base and J by 3 bases, and 10 bases separated the two germline ends. Germline CDR1 and CDR2: LGHNA and YSLEER. The CDR3 loop reads CASSQGPGVYEQYF. The CDR3 DNA follows: TGCGCCAGCAGCCAAGGCCCGGGTGTCTACGAGCAGTACTTC.

The chain is built from TRBV7-9 and TRBJ2-1, with 9 bases that match TRBD2. Germline-derived CDR1 and CDR2 are SEHNR and FQNEAQ (reference sequence). J was trimmed by 8 bases and V by 5 bases; bases with no gene match: 7. The CDR3 sequence is 14 residues long. CDR3 loop: CASSQISGSYEQFF. CDR3 nucleotide sequence: TGTGCCAGCAGCCAGATTAGCGGGAGCTATGAGCAGTTCTTC.

The V call is TRBV7-3, the J call TRBJ1-3; D is possibly TRBD1 (5 bases). There are 15 residues in the CDR3. Per germline, CDR1 SGHTA and CDR2 FQGTGA. V was pared by 0 bases and J by 2 bases, with 8 bases between. CDR3 region: CASSLTGGPGNTIYF. Here the CDR3 DNA reads TGTGCCAGCAGCTTAACGGGGGGACCTGGAAACACCATATATTTT.

This clone turned up a few times. The chain employs TRBV28 and TRBJ1-2; D is uncertain. The germline gives CDR1 MDHEN, CDR2 SYDVKM. CDR3 size: 14 residues. V was clipped by 6 bases and J by 3 bases, with 14 bases between them. CDR3 sequence reads: CASSLTMDHYGYTF. The CDR3 region has the DNA TGTGCCAGCAGCCTGACAATGGATCACTATGGCTACACCTTC.

The J gene is TRBJ2-1, the V gene TRBV28; D unclear. V lost 2 bases and J lost 6, with 5 bases in between. The CDR3 runs 12 residues. Germline CDR1 MDHEN, CDR2 SYDVKM. The CDR3 DNA follows: TGTGCCAGCAGTTTAAACACCAATGAGCAGTTCTTC. The encoded protein is CASSLNTNEQFF.

The gene calls are TRBV10-1 and TRBJ2-2, with 8 bases identical to TRBD1. Germline V gene data show CDR1 as WNHNN and CDR2 as SYGVQD (reference sequence). This CDR3 is built from 14 residues. J gave up 5 bases and V 7 bases, and 6 bases lay outside the gene matches. The CDR3 is CASNPTGGTGELFF. CDR3 DNA sequence: TGCGCCAGCAACCCAACAGGGGGTACCGGGGAGCTGTTTTTT.

The chain is built from TRBV15 and TRBJ1-1; D gene ambiguous. V was cut by 0 bases and J by 1 base, with 6 bases left in between. This CDR3 contains 14 residues. Germline loops: CDR1 LNHNV, CDR2 YYDKDF (reference sequence). The CDR3 DNA follows: TGTGCCACCAGCAGAGATGGAGCGAACACTGAAGCTTTCTTT. As protein: CATSRDGANTEAFF.

The genes are TRBV5-8 and TRBJ2-1, with 7 bases identical to TRBD2. The length of the CDR3 is 15 residues. In germline, CDR1 is SGHTS, CDR2 YDEGEE. Trimming took 3 bases from V and 0 from J; bases not matched to a gene: 3. The DNA of the CDR3 is TGTGCCAGCAGCTCTAGCGGATACTCCTACAATGAGCAGTTCTTC. As protein: CASSSSGYSYNEQFF.

The chain has TRBV30 and TRBJ2-7; 7 nucleotides agree with TRBD1. The CDR3 consists of 14 residues. Per germline, CDR1 GTSNPN and CDR2 SVGIG (reference sequence). The V segment lost 5 bases and the J segment 3 bases; nucleotides outside the gene matches: 10. In DNA form, the CDR3 reads TGTGCCTGGGAATCGACAGGGCGAAACTACGAGCAGTACTTC. As protein: CAWESTGRNYEQYF.

The chain recombines TRBV10-3 with TRBJ2-5; 9 bases line up with TRBD2. The DNA matches TRBJ2-7 better at its end, which makes the J call doubtful. CDR3 size: 15 residues. Germline V lookup: CDR1 ENHRY, CDR2 SYGVKD. The CDR3 bases are TGTGCCATCAGTGATAGCGGGAGAGGTGTCGTCGAGCAGTACTTC. Protein product: CAISDSGRGVVEQYF.

V and J are TRBV21-1 and TRBJ2-1; the D call TRBD2 from the table was never checked on the DNA. TRBV21-1 is a pseudogene. The CDR3 totals 17 residues. The CDR3 region is CASSPFGREGPDNEQFF. The CDR3 DNA sequence: TGTGCCAGCAGTCCCTTCGGTCGGGAGGGCCCCGACAATGAGCAGTTCTTC.

V usage is TRBV27 and J usage is TRBJ2-3; D remains unclear. CDR3 length equals 14 residues. The V and J ends lost 0 bases and 2 bases respectively, with 6 bases between them. CDR1 is MNHEY, CDR2 SMNVEV, per germline (reference sequence). This CDR3 is CASSLSSITDTQYF. The CDR3 region has the DNA TGTGCCAGCAGTTTATCTTCAATCACAGATACGCAGTATTTT.

The gene calls are TRBV7-2 and TRBJ2-3; no firm D call. Germline V gene lookup returns CDR1 SGHTA and CDR2 FQGNSA. This CDR3 has 14 amino acids. Trimming stripped 2 bases from V and 0 bases from J, with 6 bases between. The CDR3 loop is CASSLIPSTDTQYF. The DNA for the CDR3 is TGTGCCAGCAGCTTAATCCCTAGCACAGATACGCAGTATTTT.

This chain connects TRBV23-1 to TRBJ1-2; the D gene is possibly TRBD1 (5 bases). TRBV23-1 is identified as an open reading frame with a role that is uncertain. V was cut by 2 bases and J by 7 bases, with 23 bases left in between. The CDR3 extends over 17 amino acids. The chain's CDR3 is CASSQNGTHRALVGYTF. CDR3 DNA: TGCGCCAGCAGTCAAAACGGGACTCACCGGGCGCTTGTTGGCTACACCTTC.

V is TRBV9 and J is TRBJ2-1, with D unclear. Germline values: CDR1 SGDLS, CDR2 YYNGEE. V dropped 1 base and J dropped 7 bases, with 12 bases sitting between them. The CDR3 is 14 amino acids. The CDR3 DNA reads TGTGCCAGCAGCGTATCAACACCAGCGAATGAGCAGTTCTTC. It specifies CASSVSTPANEQFF.

The CDR3 bases are TGTGCCAGCAGCCTCGGGGGGGGTGGAGAGACCCAGTACTTC. This gives the protein CASSLGGGGETQYF. The chain couples TRBV11-3 to TRBJ2-5; the match to TRBD2 covers 8 bases. The CDR3 is 14 residues long. V shed 5 bases, J shed 4 bases, and the junction held 6 bases outside the gene matches. Germline lookup yields CDR1 SGHNT and CDR2 YENEEA.

The chain uses TRBV12-1 and TRBJ2-7; TRBD1 reflects the table's D call only, with no check against the DNA. TRBV12-1 is deemed a pseudogene. The CDR3 is 15 amino acids. The CDR3 DNA reads TGTGCCAGCAGCCTTGACAGATTTGAAGTCCACGAGCAGTACTTC. This encodes CASSLDRFEVHEQYF.